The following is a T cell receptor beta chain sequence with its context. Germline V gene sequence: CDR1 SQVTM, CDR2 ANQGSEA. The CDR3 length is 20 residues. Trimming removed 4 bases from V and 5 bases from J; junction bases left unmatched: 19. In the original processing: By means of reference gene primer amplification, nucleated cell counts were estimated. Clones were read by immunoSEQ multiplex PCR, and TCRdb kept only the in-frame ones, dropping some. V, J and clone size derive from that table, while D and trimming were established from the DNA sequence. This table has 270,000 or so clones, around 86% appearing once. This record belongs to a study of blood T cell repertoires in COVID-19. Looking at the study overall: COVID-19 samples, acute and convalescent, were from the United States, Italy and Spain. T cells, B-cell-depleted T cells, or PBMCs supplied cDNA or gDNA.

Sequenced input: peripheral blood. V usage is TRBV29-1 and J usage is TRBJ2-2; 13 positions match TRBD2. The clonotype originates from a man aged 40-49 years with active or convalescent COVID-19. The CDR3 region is CSVVVVRKLAGGPWTGELFF. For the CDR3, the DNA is TGCAGCGTTGTAGTGGTGCGCAAACTAGCGGGAGGGCCTTGGACCGGGGAGCTGTTTTTT.